These 20 T cell receptor beta chains originate from one sample sequenced in a study of T cells in Graves' hyperthyroidism and ophthalmopathy. Regions amplified from RNA transcripts were the TCR beta CDR3 regions. First-round RT-PCR targeting the TCR CDR3 was performed with the HTBI primer set. TCRdb reprocessed the multiplex PCR reads via MiXCR and lists one record per CDR3 protein. The sample yields some 570,000 distinct CDR3 sequences, approximately 14% seen once. The source material was blood. These TCRs come from a woman between 18 and 29 years old with Graves' ophthalmopathy.

This clonotype has at least ten counts. The chain joins TRBV7-2 to TRBJ2-5; D ambiguous. Trimming took off 2 bases at V and 5 bases at J, with 9 bases between the two ends. Germline assignment: CDR1 SGHTA and CDR2 FQGNSA. The CDR3 is 13 residues long. CDR3 loop: CASSLWVGETQYF. The CDR3 DNA is TGTGCCAGCAGCTTATGGGTCGGTGAGACCCAGTACTTC.

This clonotype was found many times. The gene calls are TRBV2 and TRBJ2-1, with 9 bases aligning to TRBD2. The V segment lost 7 bases and the J segment 3 bases; nucleotides outside the gene matches: 7. Germline-derived CDR1 and CDR2 are SNHLY and FYNNEI. This CDR3 comprises 15 residues. The CDR3 loop reads CASKLAGLIYNEQFF. The CDR3 DNA reads as TGTGCCAGCAAGCTAGCGGGATTAATCTACAATGAGCAGTTCTTC. Based on the CDR3 plus reference TRBV2 and TRBJ2-1, the full variable domain is EPEVTQTPSHQVTQMGQEVILRCVPISNHLYFYWYRQILGQKVEFLVSFYNNEISEKSEIFDDQFSVERPDGSNFTLKIRSTKLEDSAMYFCASKLAGLIYNEQFFGPGTRLTVL.

The rearrangement joins TRBV6-7 to TRBJ1-5; a weak D match, TRBD1 (5 bases). TRBV6-7 is known as an ORF, though its function is uncertain. The CDR3 loop spans 18 amino acids. Trimming took off 0 bases at V and 3 bases at J, with 18 bases between the two ends. Here the CDR3 reads CASSYSSRDSTTNQPQHF. The DNA for the CDR3 is TGTGCCAGCAGTTACTCGAGTCGGGACTCCACCACCAATCAGCCCCAGCATTTT.

The rearrangement links TRBV7-2 to TRBJ2-1, with TRBD2 matching 10 bases. The CDR3 length is 15 residues. With 5 bases clipped from V and 5 bases from J, the junction kept 6 bases outside the gene matches. Germline CDR1 is SGHTA and CDR2 is FQGNSA. CDR3 nucleotides: TGTGCCAGCAGCCGGAGCGGGAGGGCCGACAATGAGCAGTTCTTC. The encoded protein is CASSRSGRADNEQFF.

This clonotype was observed at least ten times. This chain joins TRBV7-6 and TRBJ1-1; D is perhaps TRBD1 (5 bases). Trimming left V 6 bases short and J 4 bases short, with 18 bases between. The germline V gene encodes CDR1 SGHVS and CDR2 FNYEAQ. The CDR3 sequence is 15 residues long. CDR3 loop: CASSQGGGKFTEAFF. The CDR3 region has the DNA TGTGCCAGCAGTCAGGGTGGAGGAAAGTTCACTGAAGCTTTCTTT.

This clonotype was counted only a few times. The V call is TRBV29-1, the J call TRBJ1-1; D is perhaps TRBD1 (6 bases). V lost 7 bases and J 4 bases, leaving 13 bases between the germline ends. This CDR3 region has 12 residues. Germline V gives CDR1 SQVTM, CDR2 ANQGSEA. The CDR3 loop is CSAETGSTEAFF. The CDR3 DNA reads as TGCAGCGCTGAGACAGGTTCCACTGAAGCTTTCTTT. Filled out from reference TRBV29-1 and TRBJ1-1, the complete variable domain reads SAVISQKPSRDICQRGTSLTIQCQVDSQVTMMFWYRQQPGQSLTLIATANQGSEATYESGFVIDKFPISRPNLTFSTLTVSNMSPEDSSIYLCSAETGSTEAFFGQGTRLTVV.

This clonotype has only a few counts. The V call is TRBV19, the J call TRBJ2-2; TRBD1 matches 8 bases. The CDR3 contains 15 residues. After removal of 4 bases from V and 0 bases from J, the junction contained 1 base not matched to a gene. Germline V gene sequence: CDR1 LNHDA, CDR2 SQIVND (reference sequence). CDR3 in DNA: TGTGCCAGTAGTAGGACAGGGACGAACACCGGGGAGCTGTTTTTT. The encoded protein is CASSRTGTNTGELFF.

This clonotype was picked up many times. This sequence joins TRBV2 and TRBJ2-3, with 9 bases that match TRBD1. CDR1 and CDR2 (germline): SNHLY, FYNNEI. This CDR3 has 14 residues. The CDR3 loop is CAVEDRGSTDTQYF. In nucleotides, the CDR3 is TGTGCAGTTGAGGACAGGGGTTCCACAGATACGCAGTATTTT.

This chain's CDR3 is CASSVNRENEQFF. The CDR3 DNA is TGTGCCAGCAGCGTAAACCGTGAGAATGAGCAGTTCTTC. The chain uses TRBV9 and TRBJ2-1, with unresolved D. Germline V lookup: CDR1 SGDLS, CDR2 YYNGEE. The CDR3 consists of 13 residues. Trimming pared 1 base from V and 7 bases from J, leaving 9 bases between.

This clonotype was recorded at least ten times. The chain couples TRBV7-8 to TRBJ2-3; 9 nucleotides line up with TRBD2. Trimming at V came to 5 bases and at J to 2 bases, leaving 8 bases not matched to a gene. Germline assignment: CDR1 SGHVS and CDR2 FQNEAQ. This CDR3 contains 16 residues. CDR3 DNA: TGTGCCAGCAGCCCACCCGGGACTAGCCCCACAGATACGCAGTATTTT. This translates into CASSPPGTSPTDTQYF. The complete variable domain, with remaining parts taken from reference TRBV7-8 and TRBJ2-3, reads GAGVSQSPRYKVAKRGQDVALRCDPISGHVSLFWYQQALGQGPEFLTYFQNEAQLDKSGLPSDRFFAERPEGSVSTLKIQRTQQEDSAVYLCASSPPGTSPTDTQYFGPGTRLTVL.

CDR3 DNA sequence: TGTGCCAGCACCAAGGGGGGGAAGGATACGCAGTATTTT. It translates to CASTKGGKDTQYF. The J gene is TRBJ2-3, the V gene TRBV6-1, with D possibly matching TRBD2 (7 bases). There are 13 residues in the CDR3. V lost 7 bases and J 6 bases, leaving 14 bases between the germline ends. Germline values: CDR1 MNHNS, CDR2 SASEGT.

This clonotype has a count of ten or more. This sequence joins TRBV7-9 and TRBJ2-2; no clear D. The CDR3 contains 14 residues. From germline, CDR1 is SEHNR and CDR2 FQNEAQ (reference sequence). The ends were cut back, 1 base at V and 1 base at J, with 4 bases in the middle. The CDR3 reads CASSLEMNTGELFF. The CDR3, as DNA: TGTGCCAGCAGCTTAGAGATGAACACCGGGGAGCTGTTTTTT.

The V call is TRBV27, the J call TRBJ1-2, with TRBD1 matching over 8 bases. Trimming cost V 5 bases and J 4 bases; bases outside gene matches: 6. The CDR3 totals 14 residues. Germline V CDR1 and CDR2: MNHEY, SMNVEV (reference sequence). In nucleotides, the CDR3 is TGTGCCAGCAGTGCGGCCGGGACAGGCTATGGCTACACCTTC. This translates into CASSAAGTGYGYTF.

Remarks on this clonotype: It may be a read error: a sequence one base away is much more abundant. The CDR3: CASSLSLGTYSYEQYF. CDR3 DNA: TGTGCCAGCAGCTTGTCCTTAGGGACATACTCCTACGAGCAGTACTTC. The chain employs TRBV5-5 and TRBJ2-7; D perhaps matches TRBD1 (6 bases). The germline V gene has CDR1 SGHKS and CDR2 YYEKEE (reference sequence). This CDR3 is built from 16 residues. Trimming left V 1 base short and J 0 bases short, with 14 bases between.

The V gene is TRBV12-5, the J gene TRBJ2-1; D tentatively fits TRBD1 or TRBD2 (5 bases each). V lost 0 bases and J lost 2, with 11 bases in between. The germline V gene has CDR1 LGHNT and CDR2 FRNRAP. The CDR3 totals 16 residues. CDR3 nucleotides: TGTGCTAGTGGTTTGGTACGGGGCGGTACCTACAATGAGCAGTTCTTC. Translated, it gives CASGLVRGGTYNEQFF.

The chain carries TRBV20-1 and TRBJ1-1; possible D gene TRBD1, 5 bases. Trimming removed 6 bases at V and 4 bases at J, with 12 bases between. Per the germline V gene, CDR1 is DFQATT and CDR2 is SNEGSKA (reference sequence). CDR3 length: 12 residues. CDR3 sequence (DNA): TGCAGTGCCGGTGTGGGGGGCACTGAAGCTTTCTTT. This gives the protein CSAGVGGTEAFF.

This chain links TRBV9 with TRBJ2-3; a possible D gene is TRBD1 (5 bases). The V and J ends lost 4 bases and 1 base respectively, with 13 bases between them. The germline V gene has CDR1 SGDLS and CDR2 YYNGEE. This CDR3 comprises 15 residues. The CDR3 DNA is TGTGCCAGCAGCCATGACAGCTCCGGCACAGATACGCAGTATTTT. Its protein is CASSHDSSGTDTQYF.

Ten or more counts support this clonotype. The chain has TRBV9 and TRBJ1-2; D not certain. The CDR3 extends over 14 amino acids. Trimming took off 0 bases at V and 4 bases at J, with 10 bases between the two ends. Germline V gives CDR1 SGDLS, CDR2 YYNGEE. Written as DNA, the CDR3 is TGTGCCAGCAGCGTAGATGAGGGTCCCTATGGCTACACCTTC. Its translation: CASSVDEGPYGYTF.

There are many counts of this clonotype. V usage is TRBV5-1 and J usage is TRBJ1-1, with 9 nucleotides matching TRBD1. CDR3 length: 15 amino acids. CDR1 SGHRS and CDR2 YFSETQ come from the germline V gene. J was trimmed by 0 bases and V by 3 bases; bases with no gene match: 3. CDR3 protein: CASSWGQGMNTEAFF. Written as DNA, the CDR3 is TGCGCCAGCAGCTGGGGACAGGGAATGAACACTGAAGCTTTCTTT.

The chain employs TRBV7-9 and TRBJ2-6; no clear D gene. Germline CDR1 and CDR2: SEHNR and FQNEAQ (reference sequence). Deletions cut 3 bases from V and 11 bases from J, with 14 bases between. The CDR3 loop spans 14 amino acids. This CDR3 is CASSFNRASDVLTF. DNA for the CDR3: TGTGCCAGCAGCTTCAACAGAGCCTCGGACGTCCTGACTTTC.